This T cell receptor (beta chain) was obtained from a study of graft-versus-host responses after intestinal transplantation. Profiling relied on immunoSEQ multiplex PCR, and the TCRdb table lists in-frame clones only, not all of them. The table shows about 10,000 clones, with 30% to 35% occurring only once. J gave up 1 base and V 11 bases, and 4 bases lay outside the gene matches. The CDR3 loop spans 12 amino acids. The V gene's germline CDR1 is MNHEY and CDR2 SVGAGI. The receptor was isolated from a human patient who was an organ donor for intestinal transplantation. This specimen was alloreactive CD4+ T cells from a mixed lymphocyte reaction culture, taken before transplantation. Regarding subset: CFSE-low proliferating T cells sorted from roughly six-day pre-transplant mixed lymphocyte reaction (GvH or HvG direction). J is TRBJ1-1 and V is TRBV6-5, with TRBD1 matching over 7 bases. The chain's CDR3 is CAAGQSNTEAFF. The CDR3 nucleotides are TGTGCCGCGGGACAGTCGAACACTGAAGCTTTCTTT.